This TCR beta chain was sequenced for a study of human T cells and chemical hapten exposure. Study-wide background: Patients received weekly diphenylcyclopropenone doses to the scalp throughout the approximately 26-week study.

This clonotype appeared a few times. Via MiXCR, TCRdb re-called the RACE reads, giving one row per CDR3 protein. The repertoire holds over 55,000 distinct CDR3 sequences, with more than 8% as singletons. Time point specified: pre-sensitization, week 0. Treatment here: therapeutic diphenylcyclopropenone sensitization with weekly scalp DPC. People who gave samples had alopecia, were 18 to 70 years old, and were suitable for DPC. CDR3 length: 14 residues. CDR1 is MNHEY and CDR2 is SVGAGI in the germline V gene. Trimming pared 0 bases from V and 8 bases from J, leaving 13 bases between. This TCR was recovered from a man aged 40-55 years with alopecia areata. Some clones in this sample may be carry-over from other donors' samples. The starting material was whole blood, obtained in connection with sensitization to the hapten diphenylcyclopropenone (DPC). This chain links TRBV6-5 with TRBJ1-2; perhaps TRBD1 as D (6 bases). Here the CDR3 DNA reads TGTGCCAGCAGTTACTCTCGACAGGCTGGCGGCTACACCTTC. Its translation: CASSYSRQAGGYTF.